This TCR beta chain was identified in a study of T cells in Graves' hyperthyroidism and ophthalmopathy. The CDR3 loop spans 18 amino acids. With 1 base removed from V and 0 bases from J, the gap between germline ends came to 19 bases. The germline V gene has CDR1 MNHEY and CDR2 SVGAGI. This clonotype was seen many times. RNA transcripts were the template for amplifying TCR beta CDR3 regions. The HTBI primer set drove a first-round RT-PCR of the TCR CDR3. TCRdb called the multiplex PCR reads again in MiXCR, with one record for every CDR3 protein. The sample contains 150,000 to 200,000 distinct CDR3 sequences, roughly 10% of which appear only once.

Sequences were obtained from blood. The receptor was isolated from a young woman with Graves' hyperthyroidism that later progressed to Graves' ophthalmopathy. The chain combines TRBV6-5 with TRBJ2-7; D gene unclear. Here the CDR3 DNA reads TGTGCCAGCAGTTACTTGGGTTGGACCCCCAGAAGCTCCTACGAGCAGTACTTC. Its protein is CASSYLGWTPRSSYEQYF.